Following are 14 T cell receptor beta chains from one sample sequenced in a study of radiation and T cells in renal cell carcinoma. As for time point: baseline pretreatment blood. Specified treatment: 15 Gy SBRT to primary tumor, nephrectomy 4 weeks later. TCRdb keeps only in-frame clones here, not all; method: immunoSEQ multiplex PCR. There are around 140,000 clones in the sample; about 87% occur only once, and 3.5% to 5% lies in the top ten. The sequenced sample was blood, obtained from a patient whose treatment included radiotherapy and nephrectomy. These receptors originate from a woman in her seventies with renal cell carcinoma.

The gene calls are TRBV30 and TRBJ2-1; 9 positions agree with TRBD2. This CDR3 has 14 amino acids. V trimming: 5 bases; J trimming: 8 bases; junction bases outside the gene matches: 10. CDR1 and CDR2 from the germline V gene are GTSNPN and SVGIG (reference sequence). CDR3 in amino acids: CAWAGLAVWDEQFF. CDR3 sequence (DNA): TGTGCCTGGGCGGGACTAGCAGTGTGGGATGAGCAGTTCTTC.

The J gene is TRBJ1-2, the V gene TRBV28; TRBD1 matches 7 bases. J lost 3 bases, V lost 4 bases, and 11 bases had no gene match. The CDR3 sequence is 16 residues long. Per germline, CDR1 MDHEN and CDR2 SYDVKM. CDR3 in amino acids: CASSYNLQGRYYGYTF. In DNA form, the CDR3 reads TGTGCCAGCAGTTACAACCTACAGGGGAGATACTATGGCTACACCTTC.

The V call is TRBV7-6, the J call TRBJ1-1; D is perhaps TRBD1 (5 bases). Trimming took 1 base from V and 6 from J, leaving 12 bases between them. Germline CDR1 and CDR2: SGHVS and FNYEAQ. The length of the CDR3 is 14 residues. CDR3 nucleotides: TGTGCCAGCAGCTTAGGGGGCCCCCAAGCTGAAGCTTTCTTT. This gives the protein CASSLGGPQAEAFF.

This chain joins TRBV7-2 and TRBJ2-7; 10 bases are a match to TRBD1. From germline, CDR1 is SGHTA and CDR2 FQGNSA. The junction had 14 bases not matched to a gene; V was cut back by 5 bases and J by 7 bases. This CDR3 comprises 16 residues. CDR3 loop: CASSPTGTGAWREQYF. CDR3 in DNA: TGTGCCAGCAGCCCCACTGGGACAGGGGCGTGGAGGGAGCAGTACTTC.

The CDR3 protein is CASRSRQGLNYGYTF. CDR3 DNA: TGTGCCAGTAGGTCGAGACAGGGCCTTAACTATGGCTACACCTTC. The J gene is TRBJ1-2, the V gene TRBV19; 7 bases align to TRBD1. The CDR3 has 15 amino acids. Germline CDR1 reads LNHDA; CDR2 reads SQIVND (reference sequence). The trim removed 6 bases at V and 1 base at J, leaving 8 bases unmatched.

This CDR3 is CASSSRDRVTDTQYF. The DNA of the CDR3 is TGTGCCAGCAGCTCCCGGGACAGGGTGACAGATACGCAGTATTTT. The V and J genes are TRBV7-2 and TRBJ2-3; 9 bases agree with TRBD1. Trimming cost V 4 bases and J 3 bases; bases outside gene matches: 5. This CDR3 is 15 amino acids long. Germline lookup yields CDR1 SGHTA and CDR2 FQGNSA.

The V call is TRBV19, the J call TRBJ2-1; 8 bases agree with TRBD2. Germline CDR1 and CDR2: LNHDA and SQIVND (reference sequence). V lost 7 bases to trimming and J lost 0 bases; unmatched junction nucleotides: 5. The CDR3 extends over 15 amino acids. The CDR3 here is CASNPGLDSYNEQFF. CDR3 DNA: TGTGCCAGTAATCCGGGACTAGACTCCTACAATGAGCAGTTCTTC.

This sequence joins TRBV5-1 and TRBJ1-1, with a possible D match to TRBD1 (5 bases). Trimming took off 3 bases at V and 5 bases at J, with 14 bases between the two ends. This CDR3 is built from 14 residues. Germline V CDR1 and CDR2: SGHRS, YFSETQ. CDR3 region: CASSYQGFLTEAFF. Here the CDR3 DNA reads TGCGCCAGCAGCTATCAGGGTTTCTTGACTGAAGCTTTCTTT.

The rearrangement joins TRBV11-2 to TRBJ2-2; TRBD2 aligns across 8 bases. From germline, CDR1 is SGHAT and CDR2 FQNNGV. The CDR3 runs 16 residues. Germline trimming cut 2 bases from V and 3 bases from J; bases unmatched to any gene: 5. The CDR3 region has the DNA TGTGCCAGCAGCTTACGATTTAGCGGGGACACCGGGGAGCTGTTTTTT. The encoded protein is CASSLRFSGDTGELFF.

V is TRBV6-5 and J is TRBJ2-7; 7 nucleotides match TRBD2. Losses at the gene ends were 2 bases for V and 4 bases for J; bases not matched to a gene: 8. The CDR3 is 15 residues long. The germline V gene has CDR1 MNHEY and CDR2 SVGAGI. The CDR3 DNA follows: TGTGCCAGCAGTTACCGCGGGGGAGCTGGGTACGAGCAGTACTTC. This translates into CASSYRGGAGYEQYF.

This clone was detected once. The chain recombines TRBV6-6 with TRBJ1-4; 7 bases align to TRBD1. The CDR3 is 13 residues long. The V gene end was trimmed by 2 bases and the J gene end by 11 bases; junction bases not matched to a gene: 5. Germline lookup yields CDR1 MNHNY and CDR2 SVGAGI (reference sequence). Here the CDR3 DNA reads TGTGCCAGCAGTTACATGGGACAGAGGAAACTGTTTTTT. Translation gives CASSYMGQRKLFF.

The V gene is TRBV9, the J gene TRBJ2-4; TRBD2 might be the D (7 bases). V was pared by 3 bases and J by 2 bases, with 21 bases between. The CDR3 covers 18 residues. Germline CDR1 SGDLS, CDR2 YYNGEE. CDR3 residues: CASSDQPGGYNTKNIQYF. DNA of the CDR3: TGTGCCAGCAGCGACCAACCGGGGGGCTACAATACCAAAAACATTCAGTACTTC.

Only a few counts were recorded for this clone. This rearrangement joins TRBV2 to TRBJ2-3; the match to TRBD2 covers 7 bases. CDR1 is SNHLY, CDR2 FYNNEI, per germline. The J segment lost 1 base and the V segment lost 6 bases, leaving 7 bases of the junction unmatched. The CDR3 sequence is 15 residues long. CDR3 DNA sequence: TGTGCCAGCAGCTGGGGGGGAGCTCGCACAGATACGCAGTATTTT. Its protein product is CASSWGGARTDTQYF.

The chain combines TRBV27 with TRBJ2-1, with 7 positions matching TRBD1. Trimming at V came to 1 base and at J to 1 base, leaving 4 bases not matched to a gene. The CDR3 has 16 amino acids. Germline CDR1 MNHEY, CDR2 SMNVEV (reference sequence). The chain's CDR3 is CASSLWGTESYNEQFF. The CDR3 coding sequence is TGTGCCAGCAGTTTATGGGGGACAGAGTCCTACAATGAGCAGTTCTTC.